This T cell receptor beta chain stems from a study of cytomegalovirus exposure and HLA in healthy donors. Study-wide results and caveats: Later genetic work tied a missense DCLRE1C variant to beta-chain V and J trimming.

About this clone itself: The antigen remains undetermined.

PCR primers comprised 60 Vbeta and 13 Jbeta primers. The protocol was immunoSEQ multiplex PCR, while the TCRdb copy is restricted to in-frame clones and leaves out a portion. Of roughly 100,000 clones in the sample, roughly 80% were seen once. The CDR3 consists of 14 residues. Germline lookup yields CDR1 SGHNT and CDR2 YYREEE (reference sequence). V shed 4 bases, J shed 3 bases, and the junction held 3 bases outside the gene matches. The sample consisted of PBMCs. This sequence was found in a woman aged 40 to 55 in good health and CMV-seropositive. V is TRBV5-4 and J is TRBJ2-1, with TRBD2 identical over 8 bases. For the CDR3, the DNA is TGTGCCAGCAGCGGGAGCGGGAGCTACAATGAGCAGTTCTTC. Translating gives CASSGSGSYNEQFF. The whole variable domain, filled in from reference TRBV5-4 and TRBJ2-1, reads ETGVTQSPTHLIKTRGQQVTLRCSSQSGHNTVSWYQQALGQGPQFIFQYYREEENGRGNFPPRFSGLQFPNYSSELNVNALELDDSALYLCASSGSGSYNEQFFGPGTRLTVL.